The T cell receptor (beta chain) described here comes from a study of shared clonotypes between healthy human individuals. Points on this clone: The antigen is unknown.

General study results and limits: Represented diversity, genetic and exposure-history alike, was limited by few donors.

Replicate PCRs for sorted subsets used 200 ng DNA; this equaled about 30,000 T cell genomes. Using immunoSEQ multiplex PCR, the repertoire was profiled, and TCRdb retains in-frame clones only, with some absent. The sample has around 2.5 million clones, over 85% seen once. This sequence originates from a man aged 18-30 years in good health. Some clones in this sample may be carry-over from other donors' samples. The specimen sequenced was naive CD4+ T cells from PBMCs. The subset was: CD45RA+ positively selected.

CDR3 in amino acids: CASSLNRDGLGANVLTF. The CDR3 DNA follows: TGTGCCAGCAGCTTAAACCGGGACGGCCTCGGGGCCAACGTCCTGACTTTC. V usage is TRBV7-3 and J usage is TRBJ2-6; possibly TRBD1 or TRBD2 for D (5 bases each). The ends were cut back, 1 base at V and 4 bases at J, with 14 bases in the middle. The germline CDR1 and CDR2 sequences are SGHTA and FQGTGA. The CDR3 has 17 residues.